The 16 T cell receptor beta chains presented below share a single source sample, sequenced in a study of T cells in Graves' hyperthyroidism and ophthalmopathy. From RNA transcripts, TCR beta CDR3 regions were amplified. HTBI primers were used for first-round RT-PCR of the TCR CDR3. TCRdb independently ran MiXCR on the multiplex PCR reads; one entry per CDR3 protein. This sample has about 350,000 distinct CDR3 sequences; 15% occur once, and the top ten carry approximately 20%. The sequenced sample was blood. The receptors come from a woman aged 60-75 years with Graves' ophthalmopathy.

This clonotype was picked up many times. Given a much more abundant clone one base away, this may be a read error. V and J are TRBV7-2 and TRBJ2-3; D unresolved. Trimming took off 3 bases at V and 5 bases at J, with 3 bases between the two ends. The CDR3 runs to 11 residues. Germline values: CDR1 SGHTA, CDR2 FQGNSA. The CDR3, as DNA: TGTGCCAGCAGCTTTGGAGATACGCAGTATTTT. As protein: CASSFGDTQYF.

Comment on this clonotype: A much larger clone lies a single base off, so this may be a read error. The genes are TRBV20-1 and TRBJ2-3, with TRBD2 as a possible D gene (6 bases). CDR3 length: 15 residues. Germline V gives CDR1 DFQATT, CDR2 SNEGSKA (reference sequence). V dropped 1 base and J dropped 5 bases, with 16 bases sitting between them. The CDR3 is CSARAIARGGDTQYF. The CDR3 DNA follows: TGCAGTGCTAGAGCGATAGCGAGGGGAGGAGATACGCAGTATTTT.

This clonotype was detected ten times or more. The chain carries TRBV7-2 and TRBJ2-1; TRBD1 might be the D (6 bases). The ends were cut back, 6 bases at V and 3 bases at J, with 15 bases in the middle. Germline CDR1 and CDR2: SGHTA and FQGNSA. The CDR3 length is 15 residues. The CDR3: CASRVWDTFYNEQFF. CDR3 sequence (DNA): TGTGCCAGCAGGGTGTGGGACACCTTCTACAATGAGCAGTTCTTC. The complete variable domain, with remaining parts taken from reference TRBV7-2 and TRBJ2-1, reads GAGVSQSPSNKVTEKGKDVELRCDPISGHTALYWYRQSLGQGLEFLIYFQGNSAPDKSGLPSDRFSAERTGGSVSTLTIQRTQQEDSAVYLCASRVWDTFYNEQFFGPGTRLTVL.

The rearrangement uses TRBV18 and TRBJ2-1; 9 bases map to TRBD1. In germline, CDR1 is KGHSH, CDR2 LQKENI. V was clipped by 4 bases and J by 6 bases; unmatched bases: 7. The length of the CDR3 is 15 residues. CDR3 nucleotide sequence: TGTGCCAGCTCACTTACGGACAGGGGTCGCAATGAGCAGTTCTTC. Its translation: CASSLTDRGRNEQFF.

This clonotype was observed at least ten times. The chain joins TRBV20-1 to TRBJ2-3; 11 nucleotides agree with TRBD2. The CDR3 is made up of 14 amino acids. The junction had 8 bases not matched to a gene; V was cut back by 5 bases and J by 7 bases. Germline lookup yields CDR1 DFQATT and CDR2 SNEGSKA (reference sequence). CDR3 sequence reads: CSAHPGLAAHTQYF. In DNA, the CDR3 is TGCAGTGCTCACCCGGGACTAGCGGCCCATACGCAGTATTTT.

This clonotype was found many times. CDR3 protein: CATSGERDSNQPQHF. The CDR3 DNA is TGTGCCACCAGCGGTGAACGGGACAGCAATCAGCCCCAGCATTTT. The chain is built from TRBV15 and TRBJ1-5; a possible D gene is TRBD1 (5 bases). The CDR3 runs to 15 residues. Germline lookup yields CDR1 LNHNV and CDR2 YYDKDF (reference sequence). V was clipped by 5 bases and J by 1 base, with 12 bases between them.

This clonotype showed up many times. The chain employs TRBV12-3 or TRBV12-4 and TRBJ2-5; 9 nucleotides align to TRBD1. The CDR3 extends over 15 amino acids. Trimming cost V 1 base and J 4 bases; bases outside gene matches: 4. In nucleotides, the CDR3 is TGTGCCAGCAGTTTAGGGACAGGGGATCGAGAGACCCAGTACTTC. Amino acid sequence: CASSLGTGDRETQYF.

This sequence joins TRBV7-8 and TRBJ2-3, with D unresolved. V dropped 3 bases and J dropped 0 bases, with 7 bases sitting between them. Germline V gives CDR1 SGHVS, CDR2 FQNEAQ. The CDR3 loop spans 14 amino acids. CDR3 sequence: CASSLIWSTDTQYF. Written as DNA, the CDR3 is TGTGCCAGCAGCTTGATTTGGAGCACAGATACGCAGTATTTT.

This clonotype showed up many times. This chain links TRBV20-1 with TRBJ2-3; 12 bases fit TRBD2. CDR3 length: 16 amino acids. Trimming cost V 4 bases and J 0 bases; bases outside gene matches: 5. The V gene's germline CDR1 is DFQATT and CDR2 SNEGSKA (reference sequence). The CDR3 DNA follows: TGCAGTGCTAACCTGGGGACTAGCGGGAGCACAGATACGCAGTATTTT. Translated, it gives CSANLGTSGSTDTQYF.

This chain joins TRBV9 and TRBJ1-1, with unresolved D. Germline CDR1 SGDLS, CDR2 YYNGEE. CDR3 length equals 14 residues. Trimming pared 4 bases from V and 1 base from J, leaving 11 bases between. The CDR3 loop is CASSPFGENTEAFF. CDR3 bases: TGTGCCAGCAGCCCCTTTGGGGAGAACACTGAAGCTTTCTTT.

This clonotype has a handful of counts. The chain combines TRBV20-1 with TRBJ2-7; weak D call: TRBD2 (6 bases). The length of the CDR3 is 12 residues. Germline-derived CDR1 and CDR2 are DFQATT and SNEGSKA (reference sequence). Trimming cost V 6 bases and J 4 bases, with 13 bases left between them. CDR3 sequence reads: CSAKYSGYEQYF. The CDR3 DNA sequence: TGCAGTGCCAAATATAGCGGTTACGAGCAGTACTTC.

The chain is built from TRBV28 and TRBJ2-7, with 7 bases that match TRBD2. The CDR3 extends over 12 amino acids. Per germline, CDR1 MDHEN and CDR2 SYDVKM. The V and J ends lost 7 bases and 5 bases, in that order; junction bases with no gene match: 5. The CDR3 DNA is TGTGCCAGCACTCTTGCGGGGGACGAGCAGTACTTC. Encoded protein: CASTLAGDEQYF.

This chain connects TRBV24-1 to TRBJ2-2, with 10 bases fitting TRBD2. V was pared by 9 bases and J by 4 bases, with 4 bases of the junction left unmatched. The CDR3 loop spans 14 amino acids. Germline lookup yields CDR1 KGHDR and CDR2 SFDVKD. In DNA, the CDR3 is TGTGCCACCTCCCGACTAGCGGGCACCGGGGAGCTGTTTTTT. Residues: CATSRLAGTGELFF.

This clonotype was seen at least ten times. The J gene is TRBJ2-3, the V gene TRBV20-1; 9 nucleotides match TRBD2. The length of the CDR3 is 16 residues. CDR1 and CDR2 from the germline V gene are DFQATT and SNEGSKA (reference sequence). J gave up 2 bases and V 0 bases, and 6 bases lay outside the gene matches. The CDR3 coding sequence is TGCAGTGCTAGAGATCCGCGGACTAGCGTCACAGATACGCAGTATTTT. Its protein product is CSARDPRTSVTDTQYF.

This clonotype was seen ten or more times. The chain joins TRBV2 to TRBJ2-1, with 10 bases matching TRBD2. The junction had 13 bases not matched to a gene; V was cut back by 7 bases and J by 7 bases. This CDR3 contains 16 residues. Germline-derived CDR1 and CDR2 are SNHLY and FYNNEI. The CDR3 sequence: CASTGISGRARNEQFF. DNA of the CDR3: TGTGCCAGCACCGGCATAAGCGGGAGGGCCCGGAATGAGCAGTTCTTC.

The V and J genes are TRBV18 and TRBJ2-1; 14 bases line up with TRBD2. Germline CDR1 is KGHSH and CDR2 is LQKENI. This CDR3 is built from 15 residues. The V segment lost 1 base and the J segment 8 bases; nucleotides outside the gene matches: 1. CDR3 DNA sequence: TGTGCCAGCTCACCACGGACTAGCGGGAGGCATGAGCAGTTCTTC. Its translation: CASSPRTSGRHEQFF.